This passage covers 24 T cell receptor beta chains from one sample sequenced in a study of monozygotic twins with cystic fibrosis. Using immunoSEQ multiplex PCR, the repertoire was profiled, and TCRdb retains in-frame clones only, with some absent. Of under 40,000 clones listed, about 96% are singletons. Sequencing used blood. The receptors stem from a girl aged 2-10 years with cystic fibrosis.

The rearrangement links TRBV27 to TRBJ2-3; D not certain. From germline, CDR1 is MNHEY and CDR2 SMNVEV (reference sequence). V was cut by 4 bases and J by 2 bases, with 7 bases left in between. The CDR3 is 13 residues long. CDR3 bases: TGTGCCAGCAGTTCCTCATACACAGATACGCAGTATTTT. The encoded protein is CASSSSYTDTQYF.

The V call is TRBV19, the J call TRBJ1-1; D perhaps matches TRBD1 (6 bases). The CDR3 has 14 residues. Germline V CDR1 and CDR2: LNHDA, SQIVND (reference sequence). Deletions cut 9 bases from V and 3 bases from J, with 17 bases between. CDR3 nucleotide sequence: TGTGCCAGCAAAGAGACCGCAGGGGACACTGAAGCTTTCTTT. This codes for CASKETAGDTEAFF.

This clone was found once. CDR3 nucleotides: TGTGCCAGCAGCGTAGTAGCAGGGGTTCCCGGGGAGCTGTTTTTT. Protein sequence: CASSVVAGVPGELFF. The chain links TRBV9 to TRBJ2-2; weak D call: TRBD1 (6 bases). The length of the CDR3 is 15 residues. Germline values: CDR1 SGDLS, CDR2 YYNGEE. The V gene lost 0 bases and the J gene lost 6 bases, with 12 bases spanning the gap.

The chain uses TRBV19 and TRBJ1-1, with D perhaps TRBD1 (5 bases). The CDR3 is 14 residues long. The germline V and J ends were trimmed by 3 bases and 1 base, with 9 bases remaining between them. Germline V CDR1 and CDR2: LNHDA, SQIVND (reference sequence). CDR3 amino acids: CASSMQQANTEAFF. CDR3 in DNA: TGTGCCAGTAGTATGCAACAGGCGAACACTGAAGCTTTCTTT.

V usage is TRBV21-1 and J usage is TRBJ2-3; TRBD1, the table's D call, was not compared with the DNA. TRBV21-1 counts as a pseudogene. This CDR3 comprises 15 residues. DNA of the CDR3: TGTGCCAGCAGCAATCAGGCAGCTAGCACAGATACGCAGTATTTT. This sequence encodes CASSNQAASTDTQYF.

As concerns this clone: Germline and junction disagree at one end, which may indicate a read error. The rearrangement links TRBV27 to TRBJ2-2, with D possibly being TRBD1 (6 bases). CDR3 length: 13 amino acids. CDR1 is MNHEY, CDR2 SMNVEV, per germline (reference sequence). CDR3 nucleotides: TGTGCCAGCAGTTTAATGGGACACGGGGACCTGTTTTTT. Translating gives CASSLMGHGDLFF.

DNA of the CDR3: TGTGCCAGCAGTTACTCGGCAGGGAACACTGAAGCTTTCTTT. Its translation: CASSYSAGNTEAFF. The V and J genes are TRBV6-5 and TRBJ1-1; no clear D. The CDR3 is made up of 14 amino acids. V dropped 0 bases and J dropped 1 base, with 6 bases sitting between them. Germline V lookup: CDR1 MNHEY, CDR2 SVGAGI.

The chain couples TRBV6-6 to TRBJ1-6; D gene uncertain. This CDR3 is 16 amino acids long. Germline values: CDR1 MNHNY, CDR2 SVGAGI (reference sequence). V was trimmed by 2 bases and J by 0 bases, leaving 8 bases between them. CDR3 protein: CASSYDTDSYNSPLHF. For the CDR3, the DNA is TGTGCCAGCAGTTACGACACGGACTCCTATAATTCACCCCTCCACTTT.

J is TRBJ2-5 and V is TRBV4-1, with D perhaps TRBD2 (7 bases). V was shortened by 4 bases and J by 7 bases, with 10 bases between the two germline ends. The CDR3 is 12 residues long. Germline CDR1 is MGHRA and CDR2 is YSYEKL. The CDR3 coding sequence is TGCGCCAGCAGCCGGGAGGGGGGGACCCAGTACTTC. It is translated as CASSREGGTQYF.

This sequence joins TRBV7-8 and TRBJ1-5; possibly TRBD1 for D (5 bases). CDR3 length: 15 amino acids. V shed 2 bases and J shed 1 base, with 9 bases lying between them. The germline CDR1 and CDR2 sequences are SGHVS and FQNEAQ. The CDR3 DNA sequence: TGTGCCAGCAGCTTATCCGGGGGAAGCAATCAGCCCCAGCATTTT. As protein: CASSLSGGSNQPQHF. Complete variable domain (other parts from reference TRBV7-8 and TRBJ1-5): GAGVSQSPRYKVAKRGQDVALRCDPISGHVSLFWYQQALGQGPEFLTYFQNEAQLDKSGLPSDRFFAERPEGSVSTLKIQRTQQEDSAVYLCASSLSGGSNQPQHFGDGTRLSIL.

The chain is built from TRBV5-4 and TRBJ1-2, with 9 bases that match TRBD1. The J segment lost 5 bases and the V segment lost 2 bases, leaving 13 bases of the junction unmatched. Germline V CDR1 and CDR2: SGHNT, YYREEE (reference sequence). The CDR3 runs 17 residues. The CDR3 nucleotides read TGTGCCAGCAGCTTACGCCGGGAGAGACAGGGGGGTTATGGCTACACCTTC. Translating gives CASSLRRERQGGYGYTF.

The chain couples TRBV7-2 to TRBJ2-7; D is possibly TRBD1 (6 bases). There are 15 residues in the CDR3. Germline CDR1 is SGHTA and CDR2 is FQGNSA. Trimming pared 1 base from V and 7 bases from J, leaving 17 bases between. The CDR3 is CASSLDAGEGLEQYF. The CDR3 coding sequence is TGTGCCAGCAGCTTAGATGCAGGGGAAGGATTAGAGCAGTACTTC. Supplemented by reference TRBV7-2 and TRBJ2-7, the full variable domain reads GAGVSQSPSNKVTEKGKDVELRCDPISGHTALYWYRQSLGQGLEFLIYFQGNSAPDKSGLPSDRFSAERTGGSVSTLTIQRTQQEDSAVYLCASSLDAGEGLEQYFGPGTRLTVT.

This chain uses TRBV4-1 with TRBJ2-7; 11 nucleotides match TRBD2. With V trimmed by 0 bases and J by 6 bases, 4 bases remained unmatched. Germline V CDR1 and CDR2: MGHRA, YSYEKL. This CDR3 is built from 15 residues. CDR3 sequence reads: CASSQDGGLAGEQYF. In DNA, the CDR3 is TGCGCCAGCAGCCAAGATGGAGGACTAGCGGGCGAGCAGTACTTC.

This sequence joins TRBV5-4 and TRBJ2-7; 13 nucleotides match TRBD2. Germline assignment: CDR1 SGHNT and CDR2 YYREEE (reference sequence). There are 17 residues in the CDR3. V lost 4 bases and J lost 4; bases outside the gene matches: 11. Written as DNA, the CDR3 is TGTGCCAGCAGCCCCGGCGGACTAGCGGGGGAAAGATACGAGCAGTACTTC. Protein: CASSPGGLAGERYEQYF.

The rearrangement links TRBV29-1 to TRBJ1-4, with no clear D. CDR1 SQVTM and CDR2 ANQGSEA come from the germline V gene. CDR3 length equals 12 residues. Trimming took off 4 bases at V and 5 bases at J, with 8 bases between the two ends. The CDR3 is CSVGGVNEKLFF. The CDR3 DNA reads as TGCAGCGTTGGAGGAGTCAATGAAAAACTGTTTTTT.

This clone was seen just once. The V call is TRBV28, the J call TRBJ1-5; no clear D. V dropped 2 bases and J dropped 5 bases, with 7 bases sitting between them. The CDR3 totals 13 residues. From germline, CDR1 is MDHEN and CDR2 SYDVKM. This CDR3 reads CASSLVSYQPQHF. The CDR3 nucleotides read TGTGCCAGCAGTTTAGTCTCCTATCAGCCCCAGCATTTT. The complete variable domain, with remaining parts taken from reference TRBV28 and TRBJ1-5, reads DVKVTQSSRYLVKRTGEKVFLECVQDMDHENMFWYRQDPGLGLRLIYFSYDVKMKEKGDIPEGYSVSREKKERFSLILESASTNQTSMYLCASSLVSYQPQHFGDGTRLSIL.

The rearrangement joins TRBV5-4 to TRBJ1-2; D may be TRBD1 (6 bases). Trimming took off 6 bases at V and 3 bases at J, with 18 bases between the two ends. Germline CDR1 is SGHNT and CDR2 is YYREEE (reference sequence). This CDR3 contains 15 residues. Here the CDR3 DNA reads TGTGCCAGCACCCAAGGGGGAGACGGCTACTATGGCTACACCTTC. This encodes CASTQGGDGYYGYTF.

The chain recombines TRBV7-9 with TRBJ1-5; maybe TRBD1 (5 bases). V lost 6 bases to trimming and J lost 3 bases, with 12 bases between them. Germline CDR1 SEHNR, CDR2 FQNEAQ (reference sequence). This CDR3 spans 14 amino acids. CDR3 sequence reads: CASRGKGDNQPQHF. The CDR3 DNA is TGTGCCAGCAGAGGGAAAGGGGACAATCAGCCCCAGCATTTT.

The chain uses TRBV7-9 and TRBJ1-2, with unresolved D. V shed 5 bases and J shed 5 bases, with 18 bases lying between them. Germline V gene data show CDR1 as SEHNR and CDR2 as FQNEAQ (reference sequence). This CDR3 contains 15 residues. The CDR3 protein is CASSLRQDSTYGYTF. The CDR3 nucleotides are TGTGCCAGCAGCCTCCGCCAGGACTCAACGTATGGCTACACCTTC.

This clone was seen only once. The V gene is TRBV5-6, the J gene TRBJ2-7, with a weak D call TRBD2 (6 bases). The germline gives CDR1 SGHDT, CDR2 YYEEEE. The CDR3 is 14 amino acids. Trimming cost V 4 bases and J 3 bases, with 14 bases left between them. The DNA of the CDR3 is TGTGCCAGCAGCAGGAGGGAGGCAGACTACGAGCAGTACTTC. It yields the protein CASSRREADYEQYF.

This chain joins TRBV5-1 and TRBJ1-1; a possible D gene is TRBD1 (5 bases). The germline V gene has CDR1 SGHRS and CDR2 YFSETQ. The CDR3 spans 14 residues. V was pared by 4 bases and J by 1 base, with 11 bases between. In DNA form, the CDR3 reads TGCGCCAGCAGCGGAGGGGACCCGAACACTGAAGCTTTCTTT. It translates to CASSGGDPNTEAFF.

The chain joins TRBV10-2 to TRBJ2-5; D perhaps matches TRBD2 (5 bases). Per germline, CDR1 WSHSY and CDR2 SAAADI. CDR3 length equals 17 residues. Trimming cost V 2 bases and J 5 bases, with 21 bases left between them. The CDR3 sequence is CASSEGRGLTSWETQYF. The CDR3, as DNA: TGCGCCAGCAGTGAGGGGAGAGGACTCACTTCCTGGGAGACCCAGTACTTC.

The rearrangement joins TRBV11-3 to TRBJ2-1, with 8 positions matching TRBD2. CDR3 size: 15 residues. The ends lost 4 bases at V and 3 bases at J; junction bases unmatched: 5. Germline CDR1 reads SGHNT; CDR2 reads YENEEA. This CDR3 reads CASSSSGTSYNEQFF. CDR3 coding DNA: TGTGCCAGCAGCTCTTCCGGGACTAGCTACAATGAGCAGTTCTTC. Together with reference TRBV11-3 and TRBJ2-1, the CDR3 gives the full variable domain: EAGVVQSPRYKIIEKKQPVAFWCNPISGHNTLYWYLQNLGQGPELLIRYENEEAVDDSQLPKDRFSAERLKGVDSTLKIQPAELGDSAVYLCASSSSGTSYNEQFFGPGTRLTVL.

The genes are TRBV6-4 and TRBJ2-2; 7 bases line up with TRBD2. Germline-derived CDR1 and CDR2 are MRHNA and SNTAGT. Trimming removed 8 bases from V and 5 bases from J; junction bases left unmatched: 5. The CDR3 contains 13 residues. DNA for the CDR3: TGTGCCAGCCCACTAGCGAGTACCGGGGAGCTGTTTTTT. It encodes CASPLASTGELFF.